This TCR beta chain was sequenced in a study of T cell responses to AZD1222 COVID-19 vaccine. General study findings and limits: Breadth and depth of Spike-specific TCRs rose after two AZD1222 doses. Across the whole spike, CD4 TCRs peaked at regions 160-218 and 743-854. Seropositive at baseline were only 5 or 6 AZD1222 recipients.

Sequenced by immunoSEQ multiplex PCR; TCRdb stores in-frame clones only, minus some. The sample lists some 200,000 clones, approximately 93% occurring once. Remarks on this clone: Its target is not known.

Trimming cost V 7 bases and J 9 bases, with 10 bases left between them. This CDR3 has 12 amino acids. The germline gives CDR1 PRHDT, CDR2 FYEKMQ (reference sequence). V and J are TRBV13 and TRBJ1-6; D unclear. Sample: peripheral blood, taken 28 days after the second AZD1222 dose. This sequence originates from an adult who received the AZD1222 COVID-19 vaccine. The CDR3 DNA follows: TGTGCCAGCAACACGGAGGGTTCACCCCTCCACTTT. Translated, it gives CASNTEGSPLHF.